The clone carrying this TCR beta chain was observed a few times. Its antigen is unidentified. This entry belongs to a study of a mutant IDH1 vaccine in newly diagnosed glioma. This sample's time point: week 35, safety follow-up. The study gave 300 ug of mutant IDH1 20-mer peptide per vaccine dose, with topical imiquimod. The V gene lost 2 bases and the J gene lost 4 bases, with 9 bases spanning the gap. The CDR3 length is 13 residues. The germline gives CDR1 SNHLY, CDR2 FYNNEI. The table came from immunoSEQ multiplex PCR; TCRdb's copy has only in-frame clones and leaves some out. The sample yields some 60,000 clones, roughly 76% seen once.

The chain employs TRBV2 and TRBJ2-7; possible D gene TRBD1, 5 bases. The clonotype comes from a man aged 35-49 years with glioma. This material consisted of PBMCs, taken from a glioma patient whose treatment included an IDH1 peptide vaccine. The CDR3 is CASSETGPYEQYF. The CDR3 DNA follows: TGTGCCAGCAGTGAAACAGGCCCATACGAGCAGTACTTC.